This T cell receptor beta chain was obtained from a study of post-analysis software for immune sequencing data. Overall study: Secondary progressive, relapsing-remitting and progressive-relapsing multiple sclerosis were among the included disease courses.

cDNA libraries for TCR beta contained unique molecular identifiers. A few hundred thousand cDNA molecules were obtained from roughly 0.93 to 9.6 million T cells. TCRdb re-called the PCR reads with MiXCR, one entry per CDR3 protein. The sample contains hundreds of thousands of distinct CDR3 sequences, 25% to 30% of which appear only once. General study results and limits: Versus controls, multiple sclerosis patients showed significantly lower diversity (normalized Chao1). With F measure, samples from one preparation batch clustered together strongly. Comparison of patients with controls showed 5 or 6 TRBV segments more frequent in patients, TRBV5-6, TRBV5-1 and TRBV20-1 among them.

This clonotype was picked up a small number of times. Its antigen is not identified. The CDR3 is made up of 16 amino acids. Germline lookup yields CDR1 SGHVS and CDR2 FQNEAQ. V shed 3 bases, J shed 4 bases, and the junction held 7 bases outside the gene matches. What was sequenced was blood. This sequence joins TRBV7-8 and TRBJ2-1; 9 nucleotides align to TRBD2. The receptor was derived from a girl aged 5 to 17 with multiple sclerosis. The DNA of the CDR3 is TGTGCCAGCAGCTTCCGAGCGGGAGGTGCATACAATGAGCAGTTCTTC. Residues: CASSFRAGGAYNEQFF. Full variable domain (remainder filled in from reference TRBV7-8 and TRBJ2-1): GAGVSQSPRYKVAKRGQDVALRCDPISGHVSLFWYQQALGQGPEFLTYFQNEAQLDKSGLPSDRFFAERPEGSVSTLKIQRTQQEDSAVYLCASSFRAGGAYNEQFFGPGTRLTVL.